This T cell receptor beta chain was documented in a study of T cells after yellow fever vaccination. The study's findings and limits: A weaker secondary response peaked on day 5, the primary on day 15. Researchers noted that a small share of clonotypes showed up in both CD4 and CD8 compartments. Post-booster repertoires contained most primary-vaccination clones again (96% CD4, roughly 91% CD8).

CDR1 is SGHRS and CDR2 is YFSETQ in the germline V gene. This CDR3 has 13 residues. V was cut by 7 bases and J by 5 bases, with 13 bases left in between. Note on this clonotype: Its specificity is not known.

TCRdb reprocessed the 5' RACE reads via MiXCR and lists one record per CDR3 protein. The sample has 300,000 or so distinct CDR3 sequences; around 8.6% are singletons. The sequencing here drew on CD4+ T cells sorted from PBMCs, taken 5 days after the yellow fever booster vaccination. This TCR was recovered from a man younger than 30 who received the YFV17D yellow fever vaccine. The J gene is TRBJ1-5, the V gene TRBV5-1; possibly TRBD1 for D (6 bases). The CDR3 is CASSTGRDQPQHF. CDR3 sequence (DNA): TGCGCCAGCTCGACAGGTCGGGATCAGCCCCAGCATTTT.